A single sample is the source of the 23 T cell receptor beta chains below, sequenced in a study of T cell responses to AZD1222 COVID-19 vaccine. The data were produced by immunoSEQ multiplex PCR, yet TCRdb's version contains in-frame clones alone and is incomplete. This table has approximately 190,000 clones, around 93% appearing once. This specimen was peripheral blood, taken on day 0 of AZD1222 vaccination. These TCRs come from an adult in good health.

This rearrangement joins TRBV5-1 to TRBJ1-4; 8 nucleotides match TRBD1. The germline gives CDR1 SGHRS, CDR2 YFSETQ. The CDR3 totals 17 residues. V lost 3 bases to trimming and J lost 0 bases; unmatched junction nucleotides: 7. CDR3: CASSSGQGVATNEKLFF. The CDR3 DNA follows: TGCGCCAGCAGCTCCGGACAGGGAGTGGCAACTAATGAAAAACTGTTTTTT.

The V and J genes are TRBV27 and TRBJ2-2, with D possibly matching TRBD2 (6 bases). The CDR3 has 13 residues. Trimming shortened V by 6 bases and J by 6 bases, and 11 bases separated the two germline ends. Germline V CDR1 and CDR2: MNHEY, SMNVEV (reference sequence). This CDR3 is CASRPLAAGELFF. CDR3 coding DNA: TGTGCCAGCAGACCCTTAGCGGCCGGGGAGCTGTTTTTT.

The rearrangement uses TRBV7-3 and TRBJ2-1; 8 bases agree with TRBD2. The CDR3 is 15 amino acids. V gave up 5 bases and J gave up 8 bases; unmatched junction bases: 11. CDR1 and CDR2 (germline): SGHTA, FQGTGA. The CDR3 protein is CASSMAGLEGYEQFF. DNA of the CDR3: TGTGCCAGCAGCATGGCGGGACTAGAGGGCTATGAGCAGTTCTTC.

The gene calls are TRBV27 and TRBJ1-4; weak D call: TRBD1 (5 bases). CDR1 is MNHEY and CDR2 is SMNVEV in the germline V gene (reference sequence). The CDR3 runs 15 residues. Trimming cost V 3 bases and J 2 bases, with 10 bases left between them. The CDR3 DNA reads TGTGCCAGCAGTTTTCGGGGACCGACTAATGAAAAACTGTTTTTT. Its protein is CASSFRGPTNEKLFF.

The chain joins TRBV27 to TRBJ2-2; D is unclear. Germline CDR1 and CDR2: MNHEY and SMNVEV (reference sequence). V was clipped by 2 bases and J by 2 bases, with 6 bases between them. This CDR3 region has 14 residues. The CDR3 DNA is TGTGCCAGCAGTTTAATTGAAAACACCGGGGAGCTGTTTTTT. Translated: CASSLIENTGELFF.

The gene calls are TRBV11-3 and TRBJ2-1, with D uncertain. V dropped 2 bases and J dropped 2 bases, with 4 bases sitting between them. Germline CDR1 SGHNT, CDR2 YENEEA. The CDR3 runs 13 residues. CDR3 in amino acids: CASSLQAYNEQFF. The CDR3 DNA reads as TGTGCCAGCAGCTTACAGGCCTACAATGAGCAGTTCTTC.

The chain links TRBV2 to TRBJ1-2, with 10 bases fitting TRBD1. Germline lookup yields CDR1 SNHLY and CDR2 FYNNEI. Germline trimming cut 5 bases from V and 4 bases from J; bases unmatched to any gene: 13. The CDR3 length is 17 residues. The CDR3 spells CASSRLGRDRGFYGYTF. Here the CDR3 DNA reads TGTGCCAGCAGTAGACTTGGCCGGGACAGGGGTTTCTATGGCTACACCTTC.

This chain uses TRBV7-3 with TRBJ2-3; TRBD1 agrees at 8 bases. Germline CDR1 reads SGHTA; CDR2 reads FQGTGA. The CDR3 loop spans 15 amino acids. V shed 5 bases and J 0 bases; nucleotides not matched to a gene: 4. CDR3 residues: CASSARQGSTDTQYF. The DNA for the CDR3 is TGTGCCAGCAGCGCCCGACAGGGGAGCACAGATACGCAGTATTTT.

The gene calls are TRBV7-9 and TRBJ1-1; possibly TRBD1 for D (6 bases). Per germline, CDR1 SEHNR and CDR2 FQNEAQ (reference sequence). V lost 3 bases, J lost 5 bases, and 10 bases lay in between. The CDR3 loop spans 13 amino acids. CDR3 sequence reads: CASSLRTETEAFF. In nucleotides, the CDR3 is TGTGCCAGCAGCTTGCGGACAGAGACTGAAGCTTTCTTT.

This clone was observed once. V and J are TRBV21-1 and TRBJ2-1; the table's D call TRBD2 went unverified against the DNA. TRBV21-1 is a documented pseudogene. CDR3 length: 11 residues. The DNA of the CDR3 is TGTGCCAGCTCGGTAGCGAGTGAGCAGTTCTTC. Its translation: CASSVASEQFF.

In regard to this clone: Other DNA sequences in this specimen translate into the identical CDR3. The chain joins TRBV28 to TRBJ1-1, with D uncertain. CDR3 length: 12 amino acids. V lost 6 bases and J 6 bases, leaving 11 bases between the germline ends. The germline CDR1 and CDR2 sequences are MDHEN and SYDVKM. Written as DNA, the CDR3 is TGTGCCAGCAGCGGTGGAAGCTCTGAAGCTTTCTTT. Amino acids: CASSGGSSEAFF.

The CDR3 loop reads CASSIGTGVASGRETQYF. The DNA for the CDR3 is TGTGCCAGCAGCATTGGGACAGGGGTGGCTAGCGGGAGGGAGACCCAGTACTTC. The chain uses TRBV11-2 and TRBJ2-5, with D perhaps TRBD2 (11 bases). The germline V gene has CDR1 SGHAT and CDR2 FQNNGV. The CDR3 sequence is 18 residues long. V was shortened by 5 bases and J by 5 bases, with 27 bases between the two germline ends. The entire variable domain, with the rest obtained from reference TRBV11-2 and TRBJ2-5, is as follows: EAGVAQSPRYKIIEKRQSVAFWCNPISGHATLYWYQQILGQGPKLLIQFQNNGVVDDSQLPKDRFSAERLKGVDSTLKIQPAKLEDSAVYLCASSIGTGVASGRETQYFGPGTRLLVL.

The genes are TRBV7-9 and TRBJ2-3; no definite D call. CDR1 and CDR2 from the germline V gene are SEHNR and FQNEAQ (reference sequence). V dropped 6 bases and J dropped 2 bases, with 9 bases sitting between them. CDR3 length: 13 amino acids. The CDR3 sequence is CASSPRPTDTQYF. The DNA for the CDR3 is TGTGCCAGCAGTCCGCGGCCCACAGATACGCAGTATTTT.

V is TRBV30 and J is TRBJ2-7, with D possibly called TRBD1 or TRBD2 (5 bases each). CDR3 length equals 15 residues. From germline, CDR1 is GTSNPN and CDR2 SVGIG (reference sequence). Deletions cut 7 bases from V and 7 bases from J, with 26 bases between. CDR3 sequence reads: CASQDGAGTFGEQYF. Here the CDR3 DNA reads TGTGCCTCCCAAGACGGGGCAGGGACGTTTGGAGAGCAGTACTTC.

This clone was seen only a few times. This chain connects TRBV7-2 to TRBJ2-1, with 9 bases identical to TRBD2. The CDR3 is made up of 15 amino acids. Trimming removed 7 bases from V and 6 bases from J; junction bases left unmatched: 10. Germline-derived CDR1 and CDR2 are SGHTA and FQGNSA. CDR3 protein: CASMFRGLAINEQFF. As DNA, the CDR3 is TGTGCCAGCATGTTCCGAGGACTAGCGATCAATGAGCAGTTCTTC.

The V gene is TRBV7-2, the J gene TRBJ1-4; 7 nucleotides line up with TRBD1. Trimming cost V 5 bases and J 7 bases; bases outside gene matches: 13. There are 16 residues in the CDR3. Germline V gene sequence: CDR1 SGHTA, CDR2 FQGNSA. As DNA, the CDR3 is TGTGCCAGCAGCCCCGCCCATTACAGGGGAGTTGAAAAACTGTTTTTT. Amino acids: CASSPAHYRGVEKLFF.

The CDR3 loop reads CASRTSLGTSSEAFF. Here the CDR3 DNA reads TGTGCCAGCAGGACTTCACTAGGGACTTCCAGTGAAGCTTTCTTT. The chain is built from TRBV28 and TRBJ1-1; weak D call: TRBD1 (5 bases). The CDR3 is made up of 15 amino acids. With 6 bases removed from V and 7 bases from J, the gap between germline ends came to 21 bases. Germline CDR1 reads MDHEN; CDR2 reads SYDVKM.

V is TRBV30 and J is TRBJ2-5; D not resolved. Per germline, CDR1 GTSNPN and CDR2 SVGIG (reference sequence). The CDR3 runs to 12 residues. Trimming removed 5 bases at V and 0 bases at J, with 7 bases between. CDR3 coding DNA: TGTGCCTGGCAAGGAAACCAAGAGACCCAGTACTTC. Encoded protein: CAWQGNQETQYF.

The rearrangement joins TRBV28 to TRBJ2-7; 7 bases align to TRBD1. The CDR3 runs to 13 residues. The germline V gene encodes CDR1 MDHEN and CDR2 SYDVKM. V shed 3 bases and J 4 bases; nucleotides not matched to a gene: 3. Here the CDR3 DNA reads TGTGCCAGCAGTTTGTTCAGGGGGTACGAGCAGTACTTC. Translated: CASSLFRGYEQYF.

This sequence joins TRBV28 and TRBJ2-7, with D perhaps matching TRBD1 (6 bases). This CDR3 is 12 amino acids long. CDR1 and CDR2 (germline): MDHEN, SYDVKM. Trimming took off 6 bases at V and 4 bases at J, with 10 bases between the two ends. CDR3 protein: CASSQTGYEQYF. CDR3 DNA: TGTGCCAGCAGCCAGACAGGATACGAGCAGTACTTC.

This clone came up a few times. The chain couples TRBV7-2 to TRBJ2-7, with 7 bases that match TRBD2. V shed 5 bases, J shed 2 bases, and the junction held 9 bases outside the gene matches. Germline V gene lookup returns CDR1 SGHTA and CDR2 FQGNSA. CDR3 size: 15 residues. The DNA of the CDR3 is TGTGCCAGCAGCGGCTCTCGGGGAGGGACCTACGAGCAGTACTTC. It encodes CASSGSRGGTYEQYF.

The gene calls are TRBV19 and TRBJ2-1; D is undetermined. CDR1 is LNHDA, CDR2 SQIVND, per germline (reference sequence). The CDR3 has 15 residues. V was cut by 7 bases and J by 4 bases, with 17 bases left in between. The CDR3 region is CASTPTLVSYNEQFF. CDR3 DNA sequence: TGTGCCAGTACCCCTACATTGGTATCTTACAATGAGCAGTTCTTC. The whole variable domain, filled in from reference TRBV19 and TRBJ2-1, reads DGGITQSPKYLFRKEGQNVTLSCEQNLNHDAMYWYRQDPGQGLRLIYYSQIVNDFQKGDIAEGYSVSREKKESFPLTVTSAQKNPTAFYLCASTPTLVSYNEQFFGPGTRLTVL.

This chain connects TRBV6-5 to TRBJ1-2, with 7 bases matching TRBD1. V lost 6 bases to trimming and J lost 6 bases; unmatched junction nucleotides: 7. The CDR3 has 13 residues. In germline, CDR1 is MNHEY, CDR2 SVGAGI. In DNA form, the CDR3 reads TGTGCCAGCAGCAAAACAGGGGCGAATGGCTACACCTTC. As protein: CASSKTGANGYTF.